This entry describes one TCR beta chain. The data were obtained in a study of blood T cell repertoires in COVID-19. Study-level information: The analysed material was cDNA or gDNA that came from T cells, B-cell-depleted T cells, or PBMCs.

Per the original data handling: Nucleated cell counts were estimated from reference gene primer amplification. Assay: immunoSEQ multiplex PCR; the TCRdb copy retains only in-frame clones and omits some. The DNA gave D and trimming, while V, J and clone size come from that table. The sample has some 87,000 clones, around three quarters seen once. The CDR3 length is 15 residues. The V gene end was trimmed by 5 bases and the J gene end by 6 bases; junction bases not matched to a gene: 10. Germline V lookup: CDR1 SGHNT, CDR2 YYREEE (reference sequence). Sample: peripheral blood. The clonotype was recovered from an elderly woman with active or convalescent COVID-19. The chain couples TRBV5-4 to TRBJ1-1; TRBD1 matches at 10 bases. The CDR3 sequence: CASSYKTGGIAEAFF. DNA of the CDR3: TGTGCCAGCAGTTATAAGACAGGGGGCATCGCTGAAGCTTTCTTT.